This T cell receptor (beta chain) was captured by sequencing in a study of CD8+ T cells in alopecia areata. RNA was extracted and reverse transcribed into cDNA as the sequencing template. Profiled with immunoSEQ multiplex PCR; TCRdb holds only in-frame clones, not every one. The sample lists 7,000 to 9,000 clones; about two thirds were seen once. This clone occurred a few times. Lesional scalp tissue (obtained by punch biopsy) and peripheral blood were collected from alopecia areata patients. This CDR3 contains 12 residues. Trimming shortened V by 5 bases and J by 2 bases, and 6 bases separated the two germline ends. Germline V gives CDR1 LNHNV, CDR2 YYDKDF (reference sequence).

Sequencing used skin, obtained at week 0. This receptor was taken from a human donor with alopecia areata. The chain uses TRBV15 and TRBJ1-1; D gene ambiguous. The DNA for the CDR3 is TGTGCCACCAGCCTTACTAACACTGAAGCTTTCTTT. Translation: CATSLTNTEAFF.